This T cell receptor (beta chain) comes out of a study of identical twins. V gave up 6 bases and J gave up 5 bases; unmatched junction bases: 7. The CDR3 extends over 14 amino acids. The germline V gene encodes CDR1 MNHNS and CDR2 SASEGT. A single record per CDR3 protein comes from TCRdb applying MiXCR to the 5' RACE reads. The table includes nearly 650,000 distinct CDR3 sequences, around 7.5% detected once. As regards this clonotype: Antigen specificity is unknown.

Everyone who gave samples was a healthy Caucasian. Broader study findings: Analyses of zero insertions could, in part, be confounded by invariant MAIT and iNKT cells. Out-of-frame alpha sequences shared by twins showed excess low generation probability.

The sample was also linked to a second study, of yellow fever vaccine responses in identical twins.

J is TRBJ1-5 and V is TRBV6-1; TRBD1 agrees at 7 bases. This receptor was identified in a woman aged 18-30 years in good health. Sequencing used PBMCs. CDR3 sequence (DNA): TGTGCCAGCAGAGCAGAGGGGGCCTATCAGCCCCAGCATTTT. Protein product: CASRAEGAYQPQHF.